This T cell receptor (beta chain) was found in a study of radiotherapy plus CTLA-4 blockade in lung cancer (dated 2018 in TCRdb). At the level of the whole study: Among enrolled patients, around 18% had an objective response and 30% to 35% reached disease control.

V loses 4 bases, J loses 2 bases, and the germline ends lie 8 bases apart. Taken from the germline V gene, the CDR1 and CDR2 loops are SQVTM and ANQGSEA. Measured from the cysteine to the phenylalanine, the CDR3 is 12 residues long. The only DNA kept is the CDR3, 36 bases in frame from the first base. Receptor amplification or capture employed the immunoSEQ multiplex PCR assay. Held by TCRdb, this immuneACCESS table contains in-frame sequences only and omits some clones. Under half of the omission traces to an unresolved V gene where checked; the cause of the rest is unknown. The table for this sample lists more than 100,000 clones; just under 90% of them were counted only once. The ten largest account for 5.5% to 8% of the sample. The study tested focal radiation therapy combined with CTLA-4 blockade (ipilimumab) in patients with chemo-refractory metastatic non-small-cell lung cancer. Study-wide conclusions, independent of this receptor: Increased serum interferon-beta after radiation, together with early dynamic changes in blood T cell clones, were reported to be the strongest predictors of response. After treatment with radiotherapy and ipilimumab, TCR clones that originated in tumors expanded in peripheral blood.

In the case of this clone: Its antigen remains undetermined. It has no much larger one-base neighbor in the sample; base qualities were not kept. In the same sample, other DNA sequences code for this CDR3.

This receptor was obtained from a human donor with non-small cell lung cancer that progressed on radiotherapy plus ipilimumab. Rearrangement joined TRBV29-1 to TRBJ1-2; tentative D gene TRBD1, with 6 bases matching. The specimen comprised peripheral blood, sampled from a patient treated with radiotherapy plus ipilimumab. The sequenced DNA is TGCAGCGTTGGCGACAGGAACTATGGCTACACCTTC. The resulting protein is CSVGDRNYGYTF.